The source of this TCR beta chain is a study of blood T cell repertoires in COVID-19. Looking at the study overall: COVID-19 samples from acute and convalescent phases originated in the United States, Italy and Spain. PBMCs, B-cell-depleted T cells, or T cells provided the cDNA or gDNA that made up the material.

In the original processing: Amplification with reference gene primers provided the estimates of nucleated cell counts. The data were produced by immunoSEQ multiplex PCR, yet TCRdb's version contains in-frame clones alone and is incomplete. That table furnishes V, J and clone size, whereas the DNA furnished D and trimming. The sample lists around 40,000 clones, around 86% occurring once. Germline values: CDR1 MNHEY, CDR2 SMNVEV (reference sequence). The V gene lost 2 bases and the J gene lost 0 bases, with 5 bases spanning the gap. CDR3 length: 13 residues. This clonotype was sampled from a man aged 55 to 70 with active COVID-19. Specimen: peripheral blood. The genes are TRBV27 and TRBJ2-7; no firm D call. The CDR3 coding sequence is TGTGCCAGCAGTTTAACGGGCTCCTACGAGCAGTACTTC. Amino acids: CASSLTGSYEQYF.